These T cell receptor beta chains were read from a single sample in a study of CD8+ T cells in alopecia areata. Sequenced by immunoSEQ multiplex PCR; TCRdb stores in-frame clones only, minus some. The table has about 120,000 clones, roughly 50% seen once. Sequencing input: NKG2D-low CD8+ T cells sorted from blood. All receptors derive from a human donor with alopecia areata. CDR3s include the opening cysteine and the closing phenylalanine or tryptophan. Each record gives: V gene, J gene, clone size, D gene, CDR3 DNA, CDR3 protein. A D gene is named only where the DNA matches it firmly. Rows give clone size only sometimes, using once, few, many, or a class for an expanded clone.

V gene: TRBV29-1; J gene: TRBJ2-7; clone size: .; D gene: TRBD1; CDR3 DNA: TGCAGCGTTGAAGATTCAAGACAGGGGTTCCCCGAGCAGTACTTC; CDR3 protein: CSVEDSRQGFPEQYF
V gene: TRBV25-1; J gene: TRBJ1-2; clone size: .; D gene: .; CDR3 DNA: TGTGCCAGCAAGTGGGCCGGGGGCTACACCTTC; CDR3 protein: CASKWAGGYTF
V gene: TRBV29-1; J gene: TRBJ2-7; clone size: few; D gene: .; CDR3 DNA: TGCAGCGTTGAAGATGAAGGGTACGAGCAGTACTTC; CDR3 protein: CSVEDEGYEQYF
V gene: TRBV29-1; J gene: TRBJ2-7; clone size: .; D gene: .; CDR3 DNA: TGCAGCGGGATCGATGGCCAAGGCGAGCAGTACTTC; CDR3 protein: CSGIDGQGEQYF
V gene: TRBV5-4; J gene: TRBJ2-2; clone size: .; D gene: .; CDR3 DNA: TGTGCCAGCAGCTTACGGGGCGGCACCGGGGAGCTGTTTTTT; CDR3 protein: CASSLRGGTGELFF
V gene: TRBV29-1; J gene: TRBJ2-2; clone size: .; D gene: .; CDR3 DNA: TGCAGCGGGACGGTGGCCGGGGAGCTGTTTTTT; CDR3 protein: CSGTVAGELFF
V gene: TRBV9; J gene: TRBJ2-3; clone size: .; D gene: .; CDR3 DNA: TGTGCCAGCAGCGTAGCTGAGGGTAGCACAGATACGCAGTATTTT; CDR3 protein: CASSVAEGSTDTQYF
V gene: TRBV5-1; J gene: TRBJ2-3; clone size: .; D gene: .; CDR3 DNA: TGCGCCAGCAGCTTCGGGGACGAGTCTTCAGATACGCAGTATTTT; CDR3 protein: CASSFGDESSDTQYF
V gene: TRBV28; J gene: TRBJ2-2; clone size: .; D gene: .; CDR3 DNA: TGTGCCAGCAGCTTCACCGGGGAGCTGTTTTTT; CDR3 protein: CASSFTGELFF
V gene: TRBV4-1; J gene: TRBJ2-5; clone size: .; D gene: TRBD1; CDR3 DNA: TGCGCCAGCAGCCAATACATAAGGACAGGGGGGAATAGAGAGACCCAGTACTTC; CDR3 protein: CASSQYIRTGGNRETQYF
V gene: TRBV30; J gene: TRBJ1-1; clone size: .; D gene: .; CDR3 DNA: TGTGCCCAGACTACGTTGGGAGGGGAGAACACTGAAGCTTTCTTT; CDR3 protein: CAQTTLGGENTEAFF
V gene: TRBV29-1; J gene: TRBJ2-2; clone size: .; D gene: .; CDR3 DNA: TGCAGCGCCCTAACGACGGAAACGAACACCGGGGAGCTGTTTTTT; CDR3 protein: CSALTTETNTGELFF
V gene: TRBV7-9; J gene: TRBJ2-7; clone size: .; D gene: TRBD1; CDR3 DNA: TGTGCCAGCAGCTTGGGCCCACCGGGACAGGGACTGGGCTACGAGCAGTACTTC; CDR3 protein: CASSLGPPGQGLGYEQYF
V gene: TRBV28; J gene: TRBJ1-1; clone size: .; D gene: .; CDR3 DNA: TGTGCCAGCAGCTCCCCCCAGGGTGGTAGATTGAACACTGAAGCTTTCTTT; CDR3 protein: CASSSPQGGRLNTEAFF
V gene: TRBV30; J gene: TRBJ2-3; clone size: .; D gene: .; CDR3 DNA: TGTGCCTGGAGTATTGTCGGGGGTACCACAGATACGCAGTATTTT; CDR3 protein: CAWSIVGGTTDTQYF
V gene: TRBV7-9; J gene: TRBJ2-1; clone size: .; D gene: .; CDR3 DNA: TGTGCCGCAGGGAGCTCCTACAATGAGCAGTTCTTC; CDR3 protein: CAAGSSYNEQFF
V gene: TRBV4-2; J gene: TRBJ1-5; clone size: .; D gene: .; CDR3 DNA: TGTGCCAGCAGCCAAGAGATTGCGGACAACAATCAGCCCCAGCATTTT; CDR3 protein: CASSQEIADNNQPQHF
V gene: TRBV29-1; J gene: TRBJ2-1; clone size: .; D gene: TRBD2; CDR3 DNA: TGCAGCGTTGAAGAGGCGGGAGGGTCGGGAGAGCAGTTCTTC; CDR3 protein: CSVEEAGGSGEQFF
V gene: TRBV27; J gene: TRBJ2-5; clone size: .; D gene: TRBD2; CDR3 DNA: TGTGCCAGCCGGGGGGGCTCGGAGACCCAGTACTTC; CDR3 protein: CASRGGSETQYF
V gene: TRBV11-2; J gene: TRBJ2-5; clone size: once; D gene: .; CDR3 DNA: TGTGCCACCCGGCAGGGGTTGGAAGAGACCCAGTACTTC; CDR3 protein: CATRQGLEETQYF
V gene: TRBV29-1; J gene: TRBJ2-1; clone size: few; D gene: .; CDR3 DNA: TGCAGCGTTGAATTTGCGGGATCCTACAATGAGCAGTTCTTC; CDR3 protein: CSVEFAGSYNEQFF
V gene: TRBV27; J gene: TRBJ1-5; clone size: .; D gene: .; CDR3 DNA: TGTGCCAGCAGTCCCGGGAGTAGCAATCAGCCCCAGCATTTT; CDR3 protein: CASSPGSSNQPQHF
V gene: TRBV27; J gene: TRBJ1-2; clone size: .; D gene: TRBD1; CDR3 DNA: TGTGCCAGCAGTCCCATCGACAGGGCGGGCTACACCTTC; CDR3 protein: CASSPIDRAGYTF
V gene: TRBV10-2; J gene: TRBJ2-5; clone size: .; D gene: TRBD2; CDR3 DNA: TGCGCCAGCAGGGCCACTAGCGGGAGGAAAGAGACCCAGTACTTC; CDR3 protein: CASRATSGRKETQYF
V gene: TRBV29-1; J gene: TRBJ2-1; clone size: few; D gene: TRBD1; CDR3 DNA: TGCAGCGTTGGGACAGGATACAATGAGCAGTTCTTC; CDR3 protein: CSVGTGYNEQFF
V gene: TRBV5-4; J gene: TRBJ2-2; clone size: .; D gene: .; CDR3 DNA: TGTGCCAGCAGCCCAAACCGGACAGACCCCGGGGAGCTGTTTTTT; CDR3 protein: CASSPNRTDPGELFF
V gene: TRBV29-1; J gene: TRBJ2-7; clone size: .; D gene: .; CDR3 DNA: TGCAGCGGTGGACAGTCGGTTTACGAGCAGTACTTC; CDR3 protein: CSGGQSVYEQYF
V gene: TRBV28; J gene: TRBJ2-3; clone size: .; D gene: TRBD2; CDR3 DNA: TGTGCCAGCAGTTCCCCCCGGGAGGGTGGAGATACGCAGTATTTT; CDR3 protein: CASSSPREGGDTQYF
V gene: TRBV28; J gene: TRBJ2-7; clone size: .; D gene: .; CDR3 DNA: TGTGCCAGCAGTTTGTGGTCAGGGAACGAGCAGTACTTC; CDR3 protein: CASSLWSGNEQYF
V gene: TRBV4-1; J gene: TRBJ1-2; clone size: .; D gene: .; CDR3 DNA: TGCGCCAGCAGCCTCAATCAAGACGGCTACACCTTC; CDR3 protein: CASSLNQDGYTF
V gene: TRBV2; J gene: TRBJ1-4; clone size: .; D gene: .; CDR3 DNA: TGTGCCAGCAGTGGCAGGGCAGATGAAAAACTGTTTTTT; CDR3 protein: CASSGRADEKLFF
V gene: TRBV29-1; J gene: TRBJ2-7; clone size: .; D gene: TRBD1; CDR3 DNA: TGCAGCGTTAGGGACAGGGCCTACGAGCAGTACTTC; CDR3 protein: CSVRDRAYEQYF
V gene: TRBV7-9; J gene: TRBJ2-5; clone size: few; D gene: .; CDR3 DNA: TGTGCCAGCAGCCCTAGGGACGGACAAGAGACCCAGTACTTC; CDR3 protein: CASSPRDGQETQYF
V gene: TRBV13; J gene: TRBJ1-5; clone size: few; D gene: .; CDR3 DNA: TGTGCCAGCAGCGCAGGACAGATCAATCAGCCCCAGCATTTT; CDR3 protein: CASSAGQINQPQHF
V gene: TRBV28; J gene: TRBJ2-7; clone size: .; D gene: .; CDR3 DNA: TGTGCCAGCAGTTTAGGACTCTCCTACGAGCAGTACTTC; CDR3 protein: CASSLGLSYEQYF
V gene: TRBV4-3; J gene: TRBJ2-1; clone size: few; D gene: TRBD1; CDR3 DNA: TGCGCCACATCACGGGACAGGGGCTATGAGCAGTTCTTC; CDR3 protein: CATSRDRGYEQFF
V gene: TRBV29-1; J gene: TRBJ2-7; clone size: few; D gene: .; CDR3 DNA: TGCAGCGTGAGGGGGTACGAGCAGTACTTC; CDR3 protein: CSVRGYEQYF
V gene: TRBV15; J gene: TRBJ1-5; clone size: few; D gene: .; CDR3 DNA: TGTGCCACCTCTAAAAAAGCCAATCAGCCCCAGCATTTT; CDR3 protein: CATSKKANQPQHF
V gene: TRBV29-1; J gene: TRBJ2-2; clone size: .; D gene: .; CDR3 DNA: TGCAGCGTTGAGGCAGGATTGAACACCGGGGAGCTGTTTTTT; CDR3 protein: CSVEAGLNTGELFF
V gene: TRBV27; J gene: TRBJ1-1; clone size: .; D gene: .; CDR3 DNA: TGTGCCAGCAGTTTGGTTGGCGCGGAGAACACTGAAGCTTTCTTT; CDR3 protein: CASSLVGAENTEAFF